The 15 T cell receptor beta chains in this list originate from one sample, sequenced in a study. TCRdb re-called the 5' RACE reads through MiXCR, storing one row per CDR3 protein. Among some 62,000 distinct CDR3 sequences listed, about 31% were seen once. The material sequenced was tumor-infiltrating naive CD4+ T cells sorted from the breast tumor. Sample subset: naive CD4+ T cells, CD4+CD45RA+CD25-. The receptors come from a female donor with breast cancer.

The chain joins TRBV10-1 to TRBJ2-1; 8 bases agree with TRBD1. CDR3 size: 13 residues. V trimming: 0 bases; J trimming: 13 bases; junction bases outside the gene matches: 5. In germline, CDR1 is WNHNN, CDR2 SYGVQD (reference sequence). CDR3 sequence reads: CASSESQTGAQFF. Here the CDR3 DNA reads TGCGCCAGCAGTGAGTCGCAGACAGGGGCCCAGTTCTTC.

As for this clonotype: A much more abundant neighbour one base away suggests this may be a read error. The chain links TRBV5-1 to TRBJ2-5, with 10 bases aligning to TRBD2. Germline CDR1 and CDR2: SGHRS and YFSETQ. This CDR3 has 16 amino acids. In DNA, the CDR3 is TGCACCAGCTATCCCCTAGCGGGAGCCGAAGTGGAGACCCAGTACTTC. It codes for CTSYPLAGAEVETQYF.

The CDR3 region is CASSHADRGERYSNQPQHF. As DNA, the CDR3 is TGTGCCAGCAGCCACGCGGACAGGGGAGAACGTTATAGCAATCAGCCCCAGCATTTT. The chain is built from TRBV3-1 and TRBJ1-5; 9 bases align to TRBD1. The CDR3 contains 19 residues. V lost 3 bases to trimming and J lost 0 bases; unmatched junction nucleotides: 12. Germline V gene lookup returns CDR1 LGHDT and CDR2 YNNKEL (reference sequence).

As to this clonotype: One junction end disagrees with the germline gene, perhaps due to a read error. The J gene is TRBJ2-1, the V gene TRBV5-5, with TRBD1 identical over 7 bases. The CDR3 is 15 amino acids. CDR1 SGHKS and CDR2 YYEKEE come from the germline V gene (reference sequence). The CDR3 DNA follows: TGTGCCGGCAGCCGGGGACAGAGCTCCTACAATGAGCAGTTCTTC. Its translation: CAGSRGQSSYNEQFF.

The V and J genes are TRBV7-2 and TRBJ1-2, with D hard to call. CDR1 is SGHTA, CDR2 FQGNSA, per germline. V dropped 0 bases and J dropped 8 bases, with 10 bases sitting between them. The CDR3 is 13 amino acids. CDR3 coding DNA: TGTGCCAGCAGCTTAGCCAGAGATCCAGGCTACACCTTC. Amino acids: CASSLARDPGYTF.

The rearrangement joins TRBV18 to TRBJ1-2; TRBD1 might be the D (6 bases). This CDR3 has 14 amino acids. The germline gives CDR1 KGHSH, CDR2 LQKENI. Trimming pared 0 bases from V and 7 bases from J, leaving 12 bases between. CDR3 nucleotide sequence: TGTGCCAGCTCACCACCCTCAGGGGCTCTTGGCTACACCTTC. Residues: CASSPPSGALGYTF.

This clonotype was recorded a few times. The chain employs TRBV6-2 or TRBV6-3 and TRBJ2-1; 9 bases line up with TRBD2. The germline V gene has CDR1 MNHEY and CDR2 SVGEGT. CDR3 size: 15 residues. V trimming: 6 bases; J trimming: 5 bases; junction bases outside the gene matches: 8. CDR3 nucleotide sequence: TGTGCCAGCAGCCAGCTGGCTAGCGGGAACAATGAGCAGTTCTTC. Translated, it gives CASSQLASGNNEQFF.

As for this clonotype: This may arise from a read error, as a much more abundant clone is one base away. V and J are TRBV7-2 and TRBJ1-2; D gene unclear. This CDR3 contains 13 residues. The germline CDR1 and CDR2 sequences are SGHTA and FQGNSA. V lost 5 bases and J lost 6, with 13 bases in between. Written as DNA, the CDR3 is TGTGCCAGCAGCCCAGCACGGGGAAATGGCTACACCTTC. It codes for CASSPARGNGYTF. The entire variable domain, with the rest obtained from reference TRBV7-2 and TRBJ1-2, is as follows: GAGVSQSPSNKVTEKGKDVELRCDPISGHTALYWYRQSLGQGLEFLIYFQGNSAPDKSGLPSDRFSAERTGGSVSTLTIQRTQQEDSAVYLCASSPARGNGYTFGSGTRLTVV.

This clonotype was seen a few times. The chain uses TRBV7-9 and TRBJ1-5; no firm D call. The CDR3 totals 14 residues. Trimming shortened V by 2 bases and J by 5 bases, and 10 bases separated the two germline ends. Germline CDR1 and CDR2: SEHNR and FQNEAQ (reference sequence). The CDR3 region is CASSLMAVDQPQHF. The CDR3 nucleotides are TGTGCCAGCAGCTTAATGGCCGTTGATCAGCCCCAGCATTTT. The complete variable domain, with remaining parts taken from reference TRBV7-9 and TRBJ1-5, reads DTGVSQNPRHKITKRGQNVTFRCDPISEHNRLYWYRQTLGQGPEFLTYFQNEAQLEKSRLLSDRFSAERPKGSFSTLEIQRTEQGDSAMYLCASSLMAVDQPQHFGDGTRLSIL.

Here the CDR3 reads CSARNRDYGYTF. DNA for the CDR3: TGCAGTGCTAGGAACAGGGACTATGGCTACACCTTC. The V call is TRBV20-1, the J call TRBJ1-2, with a tentative D call TRBD1 (6 bases). V lost 3 bases and J 3 bases, leaving 8 bases between the germline ends. Germline CDR1 is DFQATT and CDR2 is SNEGSKA (reference sequence). The CDR3 consists of 12 residues.

The rearrangement links TRBV20-1 to TRBJ2-3; TRBD2 aligns across 8 bases. V was clipped by 5 bases and J by 0 bases; unmatched bases: 13. The CDR3 covers 17 residues. The germline V gene has CDR1 DFQATT and CDR2 SNEGSKA (reference sequence). The CDR3 spells CSAAQSGGRLSTDTQYF. The DNA of the CDR3 is TGCAGTGCTGCCCAAAGCGGGGGCCGTCTTAGCACAGATACGCAGTATTTT.

The chain combines TRBV20-1 with TRBJ1-6; 9 bases map to TRBD1. Germline CDR1 reads DFQATT; CDR2 reads SNEGSKA (reference sequence). The CDR3 consists of 14 residues. The V and J ends lost 5 bases and 10 bases, in that order; junction bases with no gene match: 9. The CDR3 reads CSASQGARGSPLHF. The CDR3, as DNA: TGCAGTGCTTCACAGGGGGCGAGGGGGTCACCCCTCCACTTT.

There are a few counts of this clonotype. The genes are TRBV6-5 and TRBJ2-2; D possibly corresponds to TRBD1 (5 bases). V lost 4 bases, J lost 7 bases, and 10 bases lay in between. This CDR3 is 13 amino acids long. CDR1 is MNHEY and CDR2 is SVGAGI in the germline V gene. CDR3 sequence (DNA): TGTGCCAGCAGTTCCCTTAGGGGCGGGGAGCTGTTTTTT. It specifies CASSSLRGGELFF.

This clonotype was seen more than once but under ten times. The J gene is TRBJ1-3, the V gene TRBV3-1; no reliable D call. CDR1 and CDR2 (germline): LGHDT, YNNKEL (reference sequence). V was shortened by 2 bases and J by 8 bases, with 4 bases between the two germline ends. There are 11 residues in the CDR3. This CDR3 is CASSQTDTIYF. The CDR3 coding sequence is TGTGCCAGCAGCCAAACAGACACCATATATTTT.

This clonotype was detected only once. This chain joins TRBV28 and TRBJ2-1; D is undetermined. The V and J ends lost 8 bases and 0 bases respectively, with 11 bases between them. The CDR3 length is 14 residues. Germline values: CDR1 MDHEN, CDR2 SYDVKM. The chain's CDR3 is CASGVVSSYNEQFF. The CDR3 DNA is TGTGCCAGCGGGGTGGTATCCTCCTACAATGAGCAGTTCTTC.